This TCR beta chain stems from a study of blood T cells in healthy people across ages. This clonotype showed up just a few times. Alongside a J-beta primer mix, a sample-barcoded 5' primer served in a second PCR lasting roughly 7 to 11 cycles. TCRdb ran MiXCR on the 5' RACE reads and lists one entry per CDR3 protein. The sample has roughly 1,100,000 distinct CDR3 sequences, almost 25% seen once. V was cut by 7 bases and J by 4 bases, with 13 bases left in between. Germline CDR1 is MDHEN and CDR2 is SYDVKM. The CDR3 consists of 13 residues. This sample also belongs to another study, concerning T cells of mothers and their children. Turning to that study: Over 8.5 million TCR beta CDR3 reads were obtained from each mother, and about 3 million from each child.

The TCR originated in a girl aged 2-10 years in good health. Sequenced input: blood. V and J are TRBV28 and TRBJ1-2; TRBD1 might be the D (5 bases). The CDR3 spells CASTPDILYGYTF. Here the CDR3 DNA reads TGTGCCAGCACCCCGGACATCCTCTATGGCTACACCTTC.